The 21 T cell receptor beta chains reported below all come from one sample, sequenced in a study of ipilimumab plus nivolumab after autologous stem cell transplantation. The data were produced by immunoSEQ multiplex PCR, yet TCRdb's version contains in-frame clones alone and is incomplete. The table records about 43,000 clones, roughly 84% of them present only once. Sequenced material: PBMCs, taken in a trial of ipilimumab plus nivolumab as post-transplant consolidation. The receptors here all came from a male donor with multiple myeloma.

V usage is TRBV25-1 and J usage is TRBJ2-1, with TRBD2 matching 11 bases. The germline V gene encodes CDR1 MGHDK and CDR2 SYGVNS. V dropped 5 bases and J dropped 8; count of bases not matched to a gene: 8. CDR3 length: 15 amino acids. CDR3 sequence (DNA): TGTGCCAGCAGTTTTAGCGGGGGGGTTGATGATGAGCAGTTCTTC. This codes for CASSFSGGVDDEQFF.

The V and J genes are TRBV7-2 and TRBJ2-1; TRBD2 matches at 11 bases. The V and J ends lost 3 bases and 5 bases, in that order; junction bases with no gene match: 6. Germline CDR1 SGHTA, CDR2 FQGNSA. This CDR3 spans 16 amino acids. This CDR3 reads CASSFTSGGSNNEQFF. DNA of the CDR3: TGTGCCAGCAGCTTTACTAGCGGGGGTTCAAACAATGAGCAGTTCTTC.

In this sample, this clone turned up a few times. The chain recombines TRBV4-1 with TRBJ2-4, with 16 bases fitting TRBD2. Looked up from germline, CDR1 is MGHRA and CDR2 is YSYEKL. V gave up 4 bases and J gave up 9 bases; unmatched junction bases: 6. The CDR3 has 16 residues. DNA of the CDR3: TGCGCCAGCAGCCCCGGGACTAGCGGGAGGGTCAGCATTCAGTACTTC. Its translation: CASSPGTSGRVSIQYF.

Here the CDR3 reads CASSLPSSNEQFF. CDR3 DNA sequence: TGTGCCAGCAGCTTGCCTAGCAGCAATGAGCAGTTCTTC. The chain recombines TRBV5-4 with TRBJ2-1; perhaps TRBD2 as D (5 bases). The CDR3 has 13 residues. Germline V gene sequence: CDR1 SGHNT, CDR2 YYREEE (reference sequence). The ends were cut back, 1 base at V and 6 bases at J, with 8 bases in the middle.

V gene TRBV5-1 combines with J gene TRBJ1-1; D may be TRBD1 (6 bases). The CDR3 sequence is 14 residues long. Germline V CDR1 and CDR2: SGHRS, YFSETQ. Trimming left V 2 bases short and J 1 base short, with 9 bases between. The CDR3 protein is CASSFGTPNTEAFF. The DNA for the CDR3 is TGCGCCAGCAGCTTCGGGACACCGAACACTGAAGCTTTCTTT. Full variable domain (remainder filled in from reference TRBV5-1 and TRBJ1-1): KAGVTQTPRYLIKTRGQQVTLSCSPISGHRSVSWYQQTPGQGLQFLFEYFSETQRNKGNFPGRFSGRQFSNSRSEMNVSTLELGDSALYLCASSFGTPNTEAFFGQGTRLTVV.

CDR3 DNA: TGTGCCAGCAGCACCATAACAGGGGGTACAGCTGAAGCTTTCTTT. Translation: CASSTITGGTAEAFF. The V and J genes are TRBV11-2 and TRBJ1-1; TRBD1 matches 8 bases. Germline V gives CDR1 SGHAT, CDR2 FQNNGV. There are 15 residues in the CDR3. The V segment lost 5 bases and the J segment 6 bases; nucleotides outside the gene matches: 11.

The chain employs TRBV6-6 and TRBJ2-3; 7 nucleotides align to TRBD2. The CDR3 is made up of 14 amino acids. Looked up from germline, CDR1 is MNHNY and CDR2 is SVGAGI (reference sequence). V was pared by 6 bases and J by 1 base, with 4 bases of the junction left unmatched. The CDR3 coding sequence is TGTGCCAGCAGACCCCGGGGGGGCACAGATACGCAGTATTTT. It yields the protein CASRPRGGTDTQYF.

The CDR3 reads CASSGVYLTEAFF. The CDR3 DNA sequence: TGTGCCAGCAGTGGGGTCTACCTGACTGAAGCTTTCTTT. The J gene is TRBJ1-1, the V gene TRBV2; D remains unclear. CDR1 is SNHLY, CDR2 FYNNEI, per germline. This CDR3 spans 13 amino acids. V was pared by 4 bases and J by 5 bases, with 11 bases between.

This clone has a single count. The chain combines TRBV6-1 with TRBJ2-2, with 11 bases matching TRBD1. Unmatched junction bases numbered 8, after V lost 2 bases and J lost 6 bases. Germline values: CDR1 MNHNS, CDR2 SASEGT. The CDR3 loop spans 17 amino acids. Here the CDR3 reads CASSESAGDRGAGELFF. In DNA form, the CDR3 reads TGTGCCAGCAGTGAATCGGCGGGGGACAGGGGGGCCGGGGAGCTGTTTTTT.

V usage is TRBV7-2 and J usage is TRBJ1-5; D not certain. Germline-derived CDR1 and CDR2 are SGHTA and FQGNSA. The CDR3 is 14 residues long. Trimming stripped 4 bases from V and 2 bases from J, with 9 bases between. The CDR3 region is CASSSTAGNQPQHF. The CDR3 DNA reads as TGTGCCAGCAGCTCTACCGCTGGCAATCAGCCCCAGCATTTT.

The V gene is TRBV7-2, the J gene TRBJ2-7; 9 nucleotides agree with TRBD1. Losses at the gene ends were 5 bases for V and 6 bases for J; bases not matched to a gene: 2. Germline lookup yields CDR1 SGHTA and CDR2 FQGNSA. CDR3 length: 12 residues. The CDR3 is CASSRDRAEQYF. The CDR3 bases are TGTGCCAGCAGCCGGGACAGGGCCGAGCAGTACTTC.

This clone was seen only a few times. V usage is TRBV30 and J usage is TRBJ1-2; unclear D gene. V lost 2 bases, J lost 3 bases, and 7 bases lay in between. Germline V gene sequence: CDR1 GTSNPN, CDR2 SVGIG (reference sequence). This CDR3 spans 12 amino acids. DNA for the CDR3: TGTGCCTGGAGTCTCCGGGACTATGGCTACACCTTC. This sequence encodes CAWSLRDYGYTF.

The V gene is TRBV9, the J gene TRBJ1-1, with D possibly TRBD1 on 6 matching bases. Trimming shortened V by 4 bases and J by 5 bases, and 18 bases separated the two germline ends. CDR3 length: 15 amino acids. CDR1 and CDR2 (germline): SGDLS, YYNGEE. The CDR3 nucleotides read TGTGCCAGCAGCCCGCGGGGGGCAGAAGGGACTGAAGCTTTCTTT. Translating it yields CASSPRGAEGTEAFF.

The J gene is TRBJ1-5, the V gene TRBV7-9; D might be TRBD1 (5 bases). Germline loops: CDR1 SEHNR, CDR2 FQNEAQ (reference sequence). CDR3 length: 12 residues. V gave up 10 bases and J gave up 4 bases, with 11 bases separating them. The CDR3 protein is CATGASNQPQHF. In nucleotides, the CDR3 is TGTGCCACTGGGGCCTCAAATCAGCCCCAGCATTTT.

V is TRBV12-5 and J is TRBJ1-2, with TRBD1 matching over 10 bases. The CDR3 has 14 residues. J lost 7 bases, V lost 5 bases, and 7 bases had no gene match. Germline V CDR1 and CDR2: LGHNT, FRNRAP. CDR3 loop: CASGPGTGASGYTF. DNA for the CDR3: TGTGCTAGTGGTCCGGGGACAGGGGCAAGTGGCTACACCTTC.

The count of this clone is one. The V gene is TRBV7-8, the J gene TRBJ2-2, with a tentative D call TRBD1 (6 bases). Germline CDR1 SGHVS, CDR2 FQNEAQ. CDR3 size: 15 residues. Trimming shortened V by 1 base and J by 4 bases, and 10 bases separated the two germline ends. The CDR3 loop reads CASSLGGHLTGELFF. As DNA, the CDR3 is TGTGCCAGCAGCTTAGGGGGACACCTCACCGGGGAGCTGTTTTTT.

V and J are TRBV2 and TRBJ1-5; D might be TRBD1 (6 bases). Germline CDR1 reads SNHLY; CDR2 reads FYNNEI. CDR3 length: 14 residues. V was trimmed by 5 bases and J by 6 bases, leaving 14 bases between them. CDR3 sequence reads: CASSQQGVVQPQHF. As DNA, the CDR3 is TGTGCCAGCAGTCAACAGGGAGTTGTTCAGCCCCAGCATTTT.

V usage is TRBV7-2 and J usage is TRBJ2-7, with TRBD2 identical over 10 bases. Trimming removed 3 bases from V and 2 bases from J; junction bases left unmatched: 4. This CDR3 has 15 residues. Germline V lookup: CDR1 SGHTA, CDR2 FQGNSA. The CDR3 DNA follows: TGTGCCAGCAGCTTGAGCGGGGGGGCCGCCTACGAGCAGTACTTC. As protein: CASSLSGGAAYEQYF.

This clone was picked up a small number of times. The chain recombines TRBV11-2 with TRBJ1-2; 10 bases are a match to TRBD1. The CDR3 runs to 14 residues. CDR1 and CDR2 from the germline V gene are SGHAT and FQNNGV. J gave up 5 bases and V 1 base, and 1 base lay outside the gene matches. In DNA form, the CDR3 reads TGTGCCAGCAGCTTAGGGACAGGGGGGTATGGCTACACCTTC. Amino acids: CASSLGTGGYGYTF.

The rearrangement uses TRBV19 and TRBJ1-2, with D hard to call. The CDR3 has 15 amino acids. Germline V gives CDR1 LNHDA, CDR2 SQIVND (reference sequence). V lost 6 bases and J 6 bases, leaving 20 bases between the germline ends. The CDR3 spells CASRRALERRDGYTF. In DNA, the CDR3 is TGTGCCAGTAGAAGGGCCCTCGAGAGGAGGGATGGCTACACCTTC.

Only a few counts were recorded for this clone. J is TRBJ2-5 and V is TRBV27, with TRBD2 matching 10 bases. With V trimmed by 3 bases and J by 5 bases, 9 bases remained unmatched. There are 16 residues in the CDR3. CDR1 is MNHEY, CDR2 SMNVEV, per germline (reference sequence). CDR3 in amino acids: CASSFRSGGAVETQYF. The CDR3 DNA is TGTGCCAGCAGTTTCCGGAGCGGGGGGGCCGTCGAGACCCAGTACTTC.